The clone carrying this T cell receptor (beta chain) was picked up many times. These data belong to a study of T cells in Graves' hyperthyroidism and ophthalmopathy. RNA transcripts were the template for amplifying TCR beta CDR3 regions. The study used the HTBI primer set for a first-round RT-PCR of the TCR CDR3. MiXCR, run by TCRdb on the multiplex PCR reads, gives a single entry per CDR3 protein. The data contain 250,000 to 350,000 distinct CDR3 sequences, 17% of them singletons. Germline CDR1 KGHSH, CDR2 LQKENI. CDR3 length: 13 amino acids. Trimming took off 4 bases at V and 4 bases at J, with 11 bases between the two ends.

This clonotype was obtained from a woman aged 55 to 70 with Graves' ophthalmopathy. The specimen sequenced was blood. This sequence joins TRBV18 and TRBJ2-7, with a possible D match to TRBD1 (5 bases). The CDR3 protein is CASSRDQGYEQYF. The CDR3 nucleotides are TGTGCCAGCTCACGGGATCAGGGTTACGAGCAGTACTTC.